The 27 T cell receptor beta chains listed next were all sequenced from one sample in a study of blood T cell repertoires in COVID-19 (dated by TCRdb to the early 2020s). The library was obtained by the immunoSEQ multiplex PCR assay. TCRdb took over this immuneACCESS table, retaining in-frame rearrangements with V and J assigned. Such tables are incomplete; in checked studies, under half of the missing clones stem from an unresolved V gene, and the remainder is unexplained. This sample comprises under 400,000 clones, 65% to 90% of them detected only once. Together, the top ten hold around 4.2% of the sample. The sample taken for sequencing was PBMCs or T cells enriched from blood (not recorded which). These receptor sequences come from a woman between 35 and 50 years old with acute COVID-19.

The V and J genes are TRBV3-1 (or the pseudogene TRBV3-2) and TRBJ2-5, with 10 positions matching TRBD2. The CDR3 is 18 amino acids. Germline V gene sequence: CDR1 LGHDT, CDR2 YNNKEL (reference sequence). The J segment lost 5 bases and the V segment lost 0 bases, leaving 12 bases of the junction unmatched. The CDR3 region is CASSQDLRAGGLRETQYF. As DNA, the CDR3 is TGTGCCAGCAGCCAAGATTTGAGAGCGGGGGGGCTGAGGGAGACCCAGTACTTC.

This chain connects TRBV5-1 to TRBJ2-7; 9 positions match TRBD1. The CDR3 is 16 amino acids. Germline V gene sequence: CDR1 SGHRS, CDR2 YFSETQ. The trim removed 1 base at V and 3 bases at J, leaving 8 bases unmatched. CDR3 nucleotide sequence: TGCGCCAGCAGCTTGACCCTTGGACAGGGGCTCTACGAGCAGTACTTC. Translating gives CASSLTLGQGLYEQYF.

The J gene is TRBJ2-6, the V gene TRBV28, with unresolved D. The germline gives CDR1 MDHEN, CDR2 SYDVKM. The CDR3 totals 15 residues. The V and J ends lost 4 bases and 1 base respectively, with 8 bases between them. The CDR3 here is CASSSPASGANVLTF. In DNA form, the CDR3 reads TGTGCCAGCAGTTCTCCCGCGTCTGGGGCCAACGTCCTGACTTTC.

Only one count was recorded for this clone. CDR3 protein: CASSLYPGLSSYNEQFF. The CDR3 DNA reads TGCGCCAGCAGCTTGTATCCTGGGCTTAGCTCCTACAATGAGCAGTTCTTC. This sequence joins TRBV5-1 and TRBJ2-1; D gene ambiguous. This CDR3 spans 17 amino acids. Trimming pared 1 base from V and 0 bases from J, leaving 14 bases between. Germline V gene data show CDR1 as SGHRS and CDR2 as YFSETQ.

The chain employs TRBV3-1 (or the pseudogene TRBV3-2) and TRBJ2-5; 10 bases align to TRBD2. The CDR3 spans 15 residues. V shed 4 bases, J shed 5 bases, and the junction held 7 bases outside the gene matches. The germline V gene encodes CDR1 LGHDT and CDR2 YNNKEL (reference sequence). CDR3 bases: TGTGCCAGCAGCCGGAAGCGGGGGGGGTCGGAGACCCAGTACTTC. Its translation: CASSRKRGGSETQYF.

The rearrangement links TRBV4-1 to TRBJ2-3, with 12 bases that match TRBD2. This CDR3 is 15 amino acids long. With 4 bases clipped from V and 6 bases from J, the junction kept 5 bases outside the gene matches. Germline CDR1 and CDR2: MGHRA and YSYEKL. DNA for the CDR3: TGCGCCAGCAGCCTCGGACTAGCGGGAATTGATACGCAGTATTTT. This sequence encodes CASSLGLAGIDTQYF.

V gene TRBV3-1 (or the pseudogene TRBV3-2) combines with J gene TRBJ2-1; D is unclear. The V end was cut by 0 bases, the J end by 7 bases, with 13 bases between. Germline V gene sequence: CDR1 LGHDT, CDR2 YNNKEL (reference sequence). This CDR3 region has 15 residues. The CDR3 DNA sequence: TGTGCCAGCAGCCAAGAAGTCCTAGTTACAAATGAGCAGTTCTTC. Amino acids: CASSQEVLVTNEQFF.

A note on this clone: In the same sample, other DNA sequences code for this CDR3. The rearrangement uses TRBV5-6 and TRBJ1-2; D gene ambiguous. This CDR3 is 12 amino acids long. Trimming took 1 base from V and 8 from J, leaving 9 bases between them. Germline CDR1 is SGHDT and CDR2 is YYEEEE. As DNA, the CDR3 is TGTGCCAGCAGCTTGCGGGTAGGCGGCTACACCTTC. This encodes CASSLRVGGYTF.

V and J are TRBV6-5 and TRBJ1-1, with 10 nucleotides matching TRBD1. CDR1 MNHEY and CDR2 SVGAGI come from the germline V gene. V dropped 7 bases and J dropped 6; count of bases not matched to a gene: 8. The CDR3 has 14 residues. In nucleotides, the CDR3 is TGTGCCAGCACCTCCGGGACAGGGGCTTCTGAAGCTTTCTTT. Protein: CASTSGTGASEAFF.

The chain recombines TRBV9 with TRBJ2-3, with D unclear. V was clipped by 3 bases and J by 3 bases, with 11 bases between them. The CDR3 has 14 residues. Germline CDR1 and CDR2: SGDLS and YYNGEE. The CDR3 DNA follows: TGTGCCAGCAGCGCCGGTCCCGAGACAGATACGCAGTATTTT. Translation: CASSAGPETDTQYF.

The CDR3 bases are TGTGCCAGCAGCCCGGACAGGGACAGGATCTACGAGCAGTACTTC. Its translation: CASSPDRDRIYEQYF. This rearrangement joins TRBV7-2 to TRBJ2-7; 8 bases fit TRBD1. After removal of 5 bases from V and 3 bases from J, the junction contained 9 bases not matched to a gene. The CDR3 totals 15 residues. From germline, CDR1 is SGHTA and CDR2 FQGNSA. The variable domain in full, with the rest retrieved from reference TRBV7-2 and TRBJ2-7, is GAGVSQSPSNKVTEKGKDVELRCDPISGHTALYWYRQSLGQGLEFLIYFQGNSAPDKSGLPSDRFSAERTGGSVSTLTIQRTQQEDSAVYLCASSPDRDRIYEQYFGPGTRLTVT.

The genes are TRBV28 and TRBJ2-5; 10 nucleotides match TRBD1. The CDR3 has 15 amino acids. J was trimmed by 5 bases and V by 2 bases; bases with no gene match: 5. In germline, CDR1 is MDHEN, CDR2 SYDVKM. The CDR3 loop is CASSLVRTGGETQYF. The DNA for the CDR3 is TGTGCCAGCAGTTTAGTGCGGACAGGGGGGGAGACCCAGTACTTC.

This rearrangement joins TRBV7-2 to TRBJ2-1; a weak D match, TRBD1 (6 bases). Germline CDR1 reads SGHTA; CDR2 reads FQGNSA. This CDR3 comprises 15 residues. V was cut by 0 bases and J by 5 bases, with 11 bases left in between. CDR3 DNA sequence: TGTGCCAGCAGCTTAGCGGGGACATACGACAATGAGCAGTTCTTC. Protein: CASSLAGTYDNEQFF. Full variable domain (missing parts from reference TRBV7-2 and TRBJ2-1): GAGVSQSPSNKVTEKGKDVELRCDPISGHTALYWYRQSLGQGLEFLIYFQGNSAPDKSGLPSDRFSAERTGGSVSTLTIQRTQQEDSAVYLCASSLAGTYDNEQFFGPGTRLTVL.

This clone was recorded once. CDR3 residues: CASSQFPGNTEAFF. CDR3 DNA sequence: TGTGCCAGCAGCCAATTTCCGGGGAACACTGAAGCTTTCTTT. This chain connects TRBV4-2 to TRBJ1-1, with no clear D. Trimming took off 2 bases at V and 1 base at J, with 8 bases between the two ends. Per germline, CDR1 LGHNA and CDR2 YNFKEQ. This CDR3 has 14 residues.

The CDR3 DNA is TGCGCCAGCAGCCTAGGGGAGGCGGCGGGCTACACCTTC. Translated: CASSLGEAAGYTF. This chain connects TRBV5-1 to TRBJ1-2; D might be TRBD1 (5 bases). The V gene lost 4 bases and the J gene lost 8 bases, with 15 bases spanning the gap. This CDR3 contains 13 residues. Looked up from germline, CDR1 is SGHRS and CDR2 is YFSETQ.

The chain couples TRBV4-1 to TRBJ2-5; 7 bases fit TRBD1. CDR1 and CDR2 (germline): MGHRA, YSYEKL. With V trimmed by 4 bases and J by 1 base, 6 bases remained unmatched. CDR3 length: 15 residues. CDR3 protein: CASSLHDRAQETQYF. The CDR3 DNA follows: TGCGCCAGCAGCCTACACGACAGGGCCCAAGAGACCCAGTACTTC.

The CDR3 region has the DNA TGTGCCAGCAGTCGTCCGACTAGCGGGAGAATCCACGAGCAGTACTTC. It is translated as CASSRPTSGRIHEQYF. This chain links TRBV28 with TRBJ2-7; 12 nucleotides line up with TRBD2. The CDR3 contains 16 residues. Germline CDR1 MDHEN, CDR2 SYDVKM. J was trimmed by 5 bases and V by 5 bases; bases with no gene match: 10.

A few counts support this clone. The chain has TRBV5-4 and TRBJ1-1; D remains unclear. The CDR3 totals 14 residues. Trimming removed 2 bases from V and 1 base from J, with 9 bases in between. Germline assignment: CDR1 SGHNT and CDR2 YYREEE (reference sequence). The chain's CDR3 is CASSLGLTNTEAFF. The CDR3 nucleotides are TGTGCCAGCAGCTTAGGACTCACGAACACTGAAGCTTTCTTT.

The CDR3 DNA is TGTGCCATCAGTGAGTCGGGGGGCTACGAGCAGTACTTC. Translation gives CAISESGGYEQYF. The chain combines TRBV10-3 with TRBJ2-7, with D possibly matching TRBD2 (6 bases). V was trimmed by 0 bases and J by 3 bases, leaving 6 bases between them. The CDR3 spans 13 residues. The V gene's germline CDR1 is ENHRY and CDR2 SYGVKD.

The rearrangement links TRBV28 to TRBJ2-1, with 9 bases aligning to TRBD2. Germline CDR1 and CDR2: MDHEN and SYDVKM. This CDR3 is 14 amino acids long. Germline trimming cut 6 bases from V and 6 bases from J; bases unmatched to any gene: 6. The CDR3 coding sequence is TGTGCCAGCAGACCGGGACTAGCCCCCAATGAGCAGTTCTTC. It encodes CASRPGLAPNEQFF.

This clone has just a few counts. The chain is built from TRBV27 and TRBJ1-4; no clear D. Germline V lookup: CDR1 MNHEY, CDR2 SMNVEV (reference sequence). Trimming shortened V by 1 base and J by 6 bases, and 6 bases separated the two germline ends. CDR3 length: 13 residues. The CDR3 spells CASSLLGDEKLFF. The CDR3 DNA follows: TGTGCCAGCAGTTTATTGGGCGATGAAAAACTGTTTTTT. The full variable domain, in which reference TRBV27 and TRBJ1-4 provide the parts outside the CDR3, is EAQVTQNPRYLITVTGKKLTVTCSQNMNHEYMSWYRQDPGLGLRQIYYSMNVEVTDKGDVPEGYKVSRKEKRNFPLILESPSPNQTSLYFCASSLLGDEKLFFGSGTQLSVL.

The CDR3 DNA follows: TGTGCTAGTGGCGACAGGGGGAGAGGAAACACCATATATTTT. Translated, it gives CASGDRGRGNTIYF. The rearrangement uses TRBV12-5 and TRBJ1-3, with 9 bases identical to TRBD1. V gave up 6 bases and J gave up 4 bases; unmatched junction bases: 4. This CDR3 has 14 amino acids. CDR1 is LGHNT and CDR2 is FRNRAP in the germline V gene.

CDR3 amino acids: CASSLRGYYTEAFF. CDR3 DNA sequence: TGTGCCAGCAGCTTGAGAGGGTACTACACTGAAGCTTTCTTT. The chain combines TRBV5-6 with TRBJ1-1; D gene unclear. The CDR3 totals 14 residues. With 1 base removed from V and 3 bases from J, the gap between germline ends came to 10 bases. Germline V gene data show CDR1 as SGHDT and CDR2 as YYEEEE. Combining the CDR3 with reference TRBV5-6 and TRBJ1-1 gives the whole variable domain DAGVTQSPTHLIKTRGQQVTLRCSPKSGHDTVSWYQQALGQGPQFIFQYYEEEERQRGNFPDRFSGHQFPNYSSELNVNALLLGDSALYLCASSLRGYYTEAFFGQGTRLTVV.

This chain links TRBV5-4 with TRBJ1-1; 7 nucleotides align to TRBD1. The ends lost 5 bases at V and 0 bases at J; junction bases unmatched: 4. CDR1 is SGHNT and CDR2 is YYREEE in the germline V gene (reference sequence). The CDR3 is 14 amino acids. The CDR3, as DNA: TGTGCCAGCAGTGGGACAGCAATGAACACTGAAGCTTTCTTT. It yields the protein CASSGTAMNTEAFF. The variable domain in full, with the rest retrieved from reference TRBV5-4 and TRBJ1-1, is ETGVTQSPTHLIKTRGQQVTLRCSSQSGHNTVSWYQQALGQGPQFIFQYYREEENGRGNFPPRFSGLQFPNYSSELNVNALELDDSALYLCASSGTAMNTEAFFGQGTRLTVV.

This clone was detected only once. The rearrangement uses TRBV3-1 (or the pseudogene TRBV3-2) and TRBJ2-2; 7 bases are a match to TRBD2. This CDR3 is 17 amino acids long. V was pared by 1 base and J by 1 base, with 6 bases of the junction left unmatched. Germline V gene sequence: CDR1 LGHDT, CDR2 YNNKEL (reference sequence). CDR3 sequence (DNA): TGTGCCAGCAGCCAAGTCAGGACGGGGGGGAACACCGGGGAGCTGTTTTTT. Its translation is CASSQVRTGGNTGELFF.

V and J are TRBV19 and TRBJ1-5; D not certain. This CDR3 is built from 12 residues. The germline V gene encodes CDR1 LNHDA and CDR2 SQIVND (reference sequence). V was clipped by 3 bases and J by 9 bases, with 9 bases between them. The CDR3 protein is CASSIVEGPQHF. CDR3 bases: TGTGCCAGTAGTATTGTGGAGGGGCCCCAGCATTTT.

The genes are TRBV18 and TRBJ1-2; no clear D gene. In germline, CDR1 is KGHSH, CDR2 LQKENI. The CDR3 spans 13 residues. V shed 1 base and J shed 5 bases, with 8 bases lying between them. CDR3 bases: TGTGCCAGCTCACCACTTTCAGTTTATGGCTACACCTTC. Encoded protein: CASSPLSVYGYTF.